Below, 15 T cell receptor beta chains from the same sample are listed, as sequenced in a study of T cells after yellow fever vaccination. TCRdb analysed the 5' RACE reads with MiXCR anew, one entry per CDR3 protein. The sample holds roughly 320,000 distinct CDR3 sequences, about 10% seen once. This specimen consisted of CD4+ T cells sorted from PBMCs, obtained 45 days after the yellow fever booster vaccination. The receptors were sampled from a man younger than 35 who received the YFV17D yellow fever vaccine.

The DNA of the CDR3 is TGTGCCAGCAGCCCCGGGACAGGGTTCTACGAGCAGTACTTC. It codes for CASSPGTGFYEQYF. The rearrangement joins TRBV7-2 to TRBJ2-7, with 9 bases identical to TRBD1. Germline CDR1 is SGHTA and CDR2 is FQGNSA. The length of the CDR3 is 14 residues. With 5 bases clipped from V and 3 bases from J, the junction kept 5 bases outside the gene matches.

There are a few counts of this clonotype. V gene TRBV6-5 combines with J gene TRBJ1-2; D unresolved. V lost 0 bases and J 10 bases, leaving 18 bases between the germline ends. The V gene's germline CDR1 is MNHEY and CDR2 SVGAGI. The CDR3 totals 15 residues. The CDR3 spells CASSYSPDRLNVYTF. The CDR3, as DNA: TGTGCCAGCAGTTACTCGCCAGATCGACTAAATGTCTACACCTTC.

This chain joins TRBV9 and TRBJ2-3; D remains ambiguous. The CDR3 is 15 residues long. Trimming removed 1 base from V and 0 bases from J, with 9 bases in between. Germline V gene data show CDR1 as SGDLS and CDR2 as YYNGEE. The CDR3 DNA follows: TGTGCCAGCAGCGTAAATGTGGGAAGCACAGATACGCAGTATTTT. The encoded protein is CASSVNVGSTDTQYF.

The chain links TRBV20-1 to TRBJ1-2; D gene uncertain. V lost 3 bases and J 4 bases, leaving 21 bases between the germline ends. CDR3 length equals 16 residues. Germline V gene sequence: CDR1 DFQATT, CDR2 SNEGSKA (reference sequence). The CDR3 loop is CSASTQRRGVGYGYTF. CDR3 sequence (DNA): TGCAGTGCTAGCACCCAGAGGAGAGGAGTCGGCTATGGCTACACCTTC.

This clonotype was observed at least ten times. The chain recombines TRBV11-2 with TRBJ1-1; D remains ambiguous. Trimming removed 5 bases at V and 1 base at J, with 8 bases between. Per germline, CDR1 SGHAT and CDR2 FQNNGV. The CDR3 loop spans 13 amino acids. The DNA for the CDR3 is TGTGCCAGCAGCAGAGGACGGAACACTGAAGCTTTCTTT. It yields the protein CASSRGRNTEAFF.

This clonotype was detected many times. This chain connects TRBV7-2 to TRBJ2-3; D possibly uses TRBD1 or TRBD2 (5 bases each). CDR1 SGHTA and CDR2 FQGNSA come from the germline V gene. Trimming cost V 3 bases and J 2 bases, with 15 bases left between them. CDR3 size: 16 residues. CDR3 nucleotides: TGTGCCAGCAGCTTGGGGGTTGGCAGACACACAGATACGCAGTATTTT. Translating gives CASSLGVGRHTDTQYF.

This clonotype was seen only a few times. The chain is built from TRBV7-9 and TRBJ2-7, with no clear D. This CDR3 is 12 amino acids long. Germline values: CDR1 SEHNR, CDR2 FQNEAQ (reference sequence). The V gene lost 3 bases and the J gene lost 3 bases, with 6 bases spanning the gap. The CDR3 DNA sequence: TGTGCCAGCAGCTTGGACGACTACGAGCAGTACGTC. This gives the protein CASSLDDYEQYV.

The chain's CDR3 is CASSYSTLNRGHGYTF. CDR3 nucleotides: TGTGCCAGCAGTTACAGTACCCTGAACAGGGGGCATGGCTACACCTTC. V usage is TRBV6-5 and J usage is TRBJ1-2; 9 bases are shared with TRBD1. Germline CDR1 MNHEY, CDR2 SVGAGI. Losses at the gene ends were 2 bases for V and 6 bases for J; bases not matched to a gene: 10. The CDR3 is 16 residues long.

The chain uses TRBV18 and TRBJ2-2; the D is unclear. The germline V and J ends were trimmed by 4 bases and 10 bases, with 10 bases remaining between them. This CDR3 contains 12 residues. Germline V lookup: CDR1 KGHSH, CDR2 LQKENI. CDR3 coding DNA: TGTGCCAGCTCACAAACTGAGGAGGAGCTGTTTTTT. Translating it yields CASSQTEEELFF.

This clonotype was seen at least ten times. The chain is built from TRBV7-3 and TRBJ1-6, with unresolved D. The CDR3 contains 14 residues. CDR1 and CDR2 from the germline V gene are SGHTA and FQGTGA. V lost 5 bases and J 10 bases, leaving 15 bases between the germline ends. The CDR3: CASSASGLGSPLHF. CDR3 nucleotide sequence: TGTGCCAGCAGCGCATCAGGATTAGGATCACCCCTCCACTTT.

This chain connects TRBV5-1 to TRBJ2-2; TRBD2 matches at 13 bases. V gave up 0 bases and J gave up 4 bases; unmatched junction bases: 6. Germline V gene lookup returns CDR1 SGHRS and CDR2 YFSETQ. The CDR3 extends over 18 amino acids. The chain's CDR3 is CASSLGLAGGSSTGELFF. The CDR3 nucleotides are TGCGCCAGCAGCTTGGGACTAGCGGGGGGCTCGAGCACCGGGGAGCTGTTTTTT.

This sequence joins TRBV4-1 and TRBJ2-1; the match to TRBD2 covers 8 bases. Looked up from germline, CDR1 is MGHRA and CDR2 is YSYEKL. The V and J ends lost 3 bases and 5 bases, in that order; junction bases with no gene match: 6. This CDR3 contains 15 residues. The CDR3 DNA sequence: TGCGCCAGCAGCCATGTGGGGCGGGGGGACAATGAGCAGTTCTTC. Amino acid sequence: CASSHVGRGDNEQFF.

The chain has TRBV5-6 and TRBJ2-1; TRBD1 agrees at 9 bases. CDR1 is SGHDT, CDR2 YYEEEE, per germline. V lost 4 bases to trimming and J lost 4 bases; unmatched junction nucleotides: 6. CDR3 size: 15 residues. This chain's CDR3 is CASSGGQGRYNEQFF. CDR3 DNA sequence: TGTGCCAGCAGCGGGGGACAGGGCCGGTACAATGAGCAGTTCTTC. The full variable domain, its missing parts supplied by reference TRBV5-6 and TRBJ2-1, is DAGVTQSPTHLIKTRGQQVTLRCSPKSGHDTVSWYQQALGQGPQFIFQYYEEEERQRGNFPDRFSGHQFPNYSSELNVNALLLGDSALYLCASSGGQGRYNEQFFGPGTRLTVL.

V usage is TRBV20-1 and J usage is TRBJ2-3; tentatively, D is TRBD2 (7 bases). CDR1 DFQATT and CDR2 SNEGSKA come from the germline V gene (reference sequence). V was shortened by 4 bases and J by 2 bases, with 19 bases between the two germline ends. This CDR3 is 16 amino acids long. The CDR3 DNA reads as TGCAGTGCTACCACATTGGGGGCGGGGGTCACAGATACGCAGTATTTT. As protein: CSATTLGAGVTDTQYF.

The chain has TRBV5-1 and TRBJ1-1; D unresolved. Trimming took 0 bases from V and 1 from J, leaving 10 bases between them. Per the germline V gene, CDR1 is SGHRS and CDR2 is YFSETQ. This CDR3 contains 15 residues. The CDR3 coding sequence is TGCGCCAGCAGCTTGGTAGGCAGTAGGAACACTGAAGCTTTCTTT. Its protein product is CASSLVGSRNTEAFF.